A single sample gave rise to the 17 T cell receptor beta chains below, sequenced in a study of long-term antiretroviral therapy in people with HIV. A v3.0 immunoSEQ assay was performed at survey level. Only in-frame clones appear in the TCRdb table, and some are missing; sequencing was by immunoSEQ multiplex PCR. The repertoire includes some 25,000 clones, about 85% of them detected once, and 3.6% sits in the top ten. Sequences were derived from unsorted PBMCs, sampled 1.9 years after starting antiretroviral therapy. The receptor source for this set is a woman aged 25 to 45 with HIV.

This CDR3 reads CASRLQGSPEAFF. The CDR3 DNA sequence: TGTGCCAGCAGGCTGCAGGGTTCCCCTGAAGCTTTCTTT. The rearrangement uses TRBV6-1 and TRBJ1-1; tentatively, D is TRBD1 (5 bases). The germline V and J ends were trimmed by 6 bases and 6 bases, with 14 bases remaining between them. Germline V lookup: CDR1 MNHNS, CDR2 SASEGT. CDR3 length: 13 amino acids.

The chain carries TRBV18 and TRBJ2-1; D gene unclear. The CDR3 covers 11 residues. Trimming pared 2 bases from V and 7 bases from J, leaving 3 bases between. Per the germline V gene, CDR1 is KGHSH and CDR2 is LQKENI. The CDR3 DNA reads TGTGCCAGCTCACCAGGGAATGAGCAGTTCTTC. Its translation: CASSPGNEQFF.

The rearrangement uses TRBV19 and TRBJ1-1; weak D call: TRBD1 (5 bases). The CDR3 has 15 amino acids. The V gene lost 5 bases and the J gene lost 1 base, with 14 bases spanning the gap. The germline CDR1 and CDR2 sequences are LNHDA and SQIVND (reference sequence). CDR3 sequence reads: CASSPLMGGNTEAFF. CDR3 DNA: TGTGCCAGTAGTCCCCTGATGGGGGGGAACACTGAAGCTTTCTTT.

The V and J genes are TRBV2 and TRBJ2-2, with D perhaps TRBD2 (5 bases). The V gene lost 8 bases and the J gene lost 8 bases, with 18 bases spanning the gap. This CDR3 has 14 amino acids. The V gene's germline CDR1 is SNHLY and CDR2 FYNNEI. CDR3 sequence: CASLPDLGWGELFF. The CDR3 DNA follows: TGTGCCAGCCTACCGGACTTGGGGTGGGGGGAGCTGTTTTTT.

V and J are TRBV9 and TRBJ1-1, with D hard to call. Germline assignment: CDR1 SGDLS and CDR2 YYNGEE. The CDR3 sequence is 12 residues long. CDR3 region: CASGSFNTEAFF. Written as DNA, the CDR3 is TGTGCTAGCGGGTCGTTCAACACTGAAGCTTTCTTT. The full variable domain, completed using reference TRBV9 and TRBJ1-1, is DSGVTQTPKHLITATGQRVTLRCSPRSGDLSVYWYQQSLDQGLQFLIQYYNGEERAKGNILERFSAQQFPDLHSELNLSSLELGDSALYFCASGSFNTEAFFGQGTRLTVV.

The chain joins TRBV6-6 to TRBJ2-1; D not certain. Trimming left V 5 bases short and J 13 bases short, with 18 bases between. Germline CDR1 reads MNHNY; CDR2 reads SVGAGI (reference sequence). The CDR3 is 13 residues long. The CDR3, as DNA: TGTGCCAGCAGTCCTTTTAACGGCGCCCCACAGTTCTTC. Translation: CASSPFNGAPQFF.

The CDR3 nucleotides read TGCGCCAGCAGCAATTTATACGGTACAGATACGCAGTATTTT. This translates into CASSNLYGTDTQYF. The chain combines TRBV4-1 with TRBJ2-3, with no clear D. The CDR3 runs 14 residues. Trimming took 5 bases from V and 3 from J, leaving 12 bases between them. Germline V gives CDR1 MGHRA, CDR2 YSYEKL.

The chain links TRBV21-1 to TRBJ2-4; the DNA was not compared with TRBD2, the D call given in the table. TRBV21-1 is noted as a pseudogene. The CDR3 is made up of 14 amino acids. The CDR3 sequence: CASSPPGAKNIQYF. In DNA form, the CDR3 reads TGTGCCAGCAGCCCTCCGGGGGCCAAAAACATTCAGTACTTC.

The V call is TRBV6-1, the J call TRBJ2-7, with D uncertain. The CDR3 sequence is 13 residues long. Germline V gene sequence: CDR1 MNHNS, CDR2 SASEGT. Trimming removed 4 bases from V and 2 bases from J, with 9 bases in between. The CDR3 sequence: CASSAQIPYEQYV. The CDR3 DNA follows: TGTGCCAGCAGTGCCCAGATACCCTACGAGCAGTACGTC.

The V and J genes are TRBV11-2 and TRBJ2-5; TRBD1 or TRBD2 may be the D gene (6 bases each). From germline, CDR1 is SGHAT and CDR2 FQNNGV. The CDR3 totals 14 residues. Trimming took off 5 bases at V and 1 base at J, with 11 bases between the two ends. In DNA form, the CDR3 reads TGTGCCAGCAGCCCCCCGGGGGCCCAAGAGACCCAGTACTTC. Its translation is CASSPPGAQETQYF.

CDR3: CSVDGRATEAFF. As DNA, the CDR3 is TGCAGCGTTGACGGGAGGGCCACTGAAGCTTTCTTT. The chain uses TRBV29-1 and TRBJ1-1, with unresolved D. Trimming shortened V by 3 bases and J by 4 bases, and 9 bases separated the two germline ends. The CDR3 is 12 residues long. Germline assignment: CDR1 SQVTM and CDR2 ANQGSEA.

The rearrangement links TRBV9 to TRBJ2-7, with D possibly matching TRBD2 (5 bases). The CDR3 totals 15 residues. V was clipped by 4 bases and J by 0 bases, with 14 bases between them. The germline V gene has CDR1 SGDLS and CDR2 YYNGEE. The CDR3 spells CASSPGSVSSYEQYF. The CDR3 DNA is TGTGCCAGCAGCCCTGGTAGCGTCAGCTCCTACGAGCAGTACTTC.

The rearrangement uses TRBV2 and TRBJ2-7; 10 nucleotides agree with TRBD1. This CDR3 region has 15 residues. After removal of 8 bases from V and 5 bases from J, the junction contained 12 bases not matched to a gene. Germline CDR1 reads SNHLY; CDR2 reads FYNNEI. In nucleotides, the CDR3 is TGTGCCAGCGGGACAGGGGTAAAAGTTACCGACGAGCAGTACTTC. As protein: CASGTGVKVTDEQYF.

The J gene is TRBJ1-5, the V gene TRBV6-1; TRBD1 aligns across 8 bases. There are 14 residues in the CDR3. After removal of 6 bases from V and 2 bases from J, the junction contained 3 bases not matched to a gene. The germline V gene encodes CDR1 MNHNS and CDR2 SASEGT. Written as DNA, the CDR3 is TGTGCCAGCAGGACAGGGGCCGGCAATCAGCCCCAGCATTTT. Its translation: CASRTGAGNQPQHF.

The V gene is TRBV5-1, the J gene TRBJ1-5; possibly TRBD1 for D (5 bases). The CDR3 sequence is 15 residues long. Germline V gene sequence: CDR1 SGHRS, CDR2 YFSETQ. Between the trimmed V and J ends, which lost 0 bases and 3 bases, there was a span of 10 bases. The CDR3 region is CASSLESGYNQPQHF. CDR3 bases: TGCGCCAGCAGCTTGGAATCAGGGTACAATCAGCCCCAGCATTTT.

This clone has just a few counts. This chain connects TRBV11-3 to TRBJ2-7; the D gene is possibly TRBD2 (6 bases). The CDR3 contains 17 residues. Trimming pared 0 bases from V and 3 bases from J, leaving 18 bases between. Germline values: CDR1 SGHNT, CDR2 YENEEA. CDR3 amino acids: CASSLDRLGDGSYEQYF. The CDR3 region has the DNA TGTGCCAGCAGCTTAGATCGACTCGGGGACGGGAGCTACGAGCAGTACTTC.

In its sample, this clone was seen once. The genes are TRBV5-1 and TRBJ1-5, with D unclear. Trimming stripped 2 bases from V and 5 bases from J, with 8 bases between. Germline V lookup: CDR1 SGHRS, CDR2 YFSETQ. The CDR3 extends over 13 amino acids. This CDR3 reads CASSFGEDQPQHF. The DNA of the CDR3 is TGCGCCAGCAGCTTTGGCGAAGATCAGCCCCAGCATTTT.